These 18 T cell receptor beta chains share one sample of origin, sequenced in a study of blood T cell repertoires in COVID-19. Produced via immunoSEQ multiplex PCR; TCRdb's table is partial and in-frame only. The sample has about 78,000 clones; 80% to 95% are singletons. The sequenced sample was peripheral blood. All receptors come from a woman aged 80 or over with acute or convalescent COVID-19.

The chain recombines TRBV7-9 with TRBJ2-7, with 10 nucleotides matching TRBD1. V dropped 5 bases and J dropped 6; count of bases not matched to a gene: 10. In germline, CDR1 is SEHNR, CDR2 FQNEAQ (reference sequence). This CDR3 has 15 amino acids. This CDR3 reads CASSIPGTGEPEQYF. Written as DNA, the CDR3 is TGTGCCAGCAGCATCCCCGGGACAGGGGAACCCGAGCAGTACTTC.

The gene calls are TRBV28 and TRBJ2-2; D possibly corresponds to TRBD1 (6 bases). Trimming shortened V by 6 bases and J by 4 bases, and 15 bases separated the two germline ends. Germline loops: CDR1 MDHEN, CDR2 SYDVKM. This CDR3 comprises 15 residues. In DNA, the CDR3 is TGTGCCAGCAGGCGCTCCGGGACATCCACCGGGGAGCTGTTTTTT. Its protein is CASRRSGTSTGELFF.

The chain joins TRBV29-1 to TRBJ2-3, with 9 bases fitting TRBD1. V dropped 5 bases and J dropped 4; count of bases not matched to a gene: 16. Germline V gene data show CDR1 as SQVTM and CDR2 as ANQGSEA. The CDR3 sequence is 17 residues long. CDR3 amino acids: CSVHGSGTGSRADTQYF. CDR3 coding DNA: TGCAGCGTTCATGGCTCCGGGACAGGGTCTAGGGCAGATACGCAGTATTTT.

V gene TRBV5-8 combines with J gene TRBJ2-5, with D perhaps TRBD2 (7 bases). Germline CDR1 is SGHTS and CDR2 is YDEGEE. Trimming removed 4 bases from V and 4 bases from J, with 17 bases in between. The CDR3 has 15 residues. CDR3 nucleotide sequence: TGTGCCAGCAGCCTCCGCCGGGGGGCGGGAGAGACCCAGTACTTC. This encodes CASSLRRGAGETQYF.

The chain combines TRBV7-2 with TRBJ1-5, with a tentative D call TRBD1 (5 bases). The CDR3 runs 15 residues. Germline CDR1 SGHTA, CDR2 FQGNSA. Deletions cut 1 base from V and 2 bases from J, with 9 bases between. This chain's CDR3 is CASSLGGIRNQPQHF. The DNA for the CDR3 is TGTGCCAGCAGCTTAGGGGGCATACGCAATCAGCCCCAGCATTTT.

V gene TRBV6-4 combines with J gene TRBJ2-1, with D perhaps matching TRBD2 (5 bases). V was trimmed by 0 bases and J by 8 bases, leaving 17 bases between them. Germline lookup yields CDR1 MRHNA and CDR2 SNTAGT. CDR3 length equals 16 residues. CDR3: CASSDSNFALADEQFF. CDR3 bases: TGTGCCAGCAGTGACTCGAATTTCGCTCTAGCCGATGAGCAGTTCTTC.

This chain joins TRBV19 and TRBJ2-7, with D tentatively TRBD1 (6 bases). The germline V and J ends were trimmed by 9 bases and 6 bases, with 15 bases remaining between them. The CDR3 totals 12 residues. The V gene's germline CDR1 is LNHDA and CDR2 SQIVND (reference sequence). The CDR3 reads CASRGTRGEQYF. The CDR3 DNA sequence: TGTGCCAGCCGAGGGACCAGGGGCGAGCAGTACTTC.

The chain has TRBV7-2 and TRBJ1-6; 7 nucleotides agree with TRBD1. Trimming cost V 5 bases and J 4 bases; bases outside gene matches: 5. Germline V gene data show CDR1 as SGHTA and CDR2 as FQGNSA. CDR3 length equals 15 residues. CDR3: CASSPWGQYNSPLHF. The CDR3 DNA reads TGTGCCAGCAGCCCATGGGGACAGTATAATTCACCCCTCCACTTT. Complete variable domain (other parts from reference TRBV7-2 and TRBJ1-6): GAGVSQSPSNKVTEKGKDVELRCDPISGHTALYWYRQSLGQGLEFLIYFQGNSAPDKSGLPSDRFSAERTGGSVSTLTIQRTQQEDSAVYLCASSPWGQYNSPLHFGNGTRLTVT.

The rearrangement uses TRBV5-4 and TRBJ2-1, with D perhaps matching TRBD2 (7 bases). The CDR3 spans 18 residues. Germline lookup yields CDR1 SGHNT and CDR2 YYREEE (reference sequence). V was pared by 2 bases and J by 7 bases, with 25 bases between. The DNA for the CDR3 is TGTGCCAGCAGCTTACGAGGAGCTTCTTGGGGGGGCCAGAATGAGCAGTTCTTC. Protein: CASSLRGASWGGQNEQFF.

The genes are TRBV7-6 and TRBJ1-2; D perhaps matches TRBD1 (6 bases). Germline loops: CDR1 SGHVS, CDR2 FNYEAQ. The CDR3 has 15 amino acids. Trimming cost V 1 base and J 4 bases, with 13 bases left between them. This CDR3 reads CASSLEGTSFYGYTF. The DNA of the CDR3 is TGTGCCAGCAGCTTAGAGGGGACATCCTTCTATGGCTACACCTTC.

The gene calls are TRBV7-2 and TRBJ2-5, with D possibly TRBD1 on 5 matching bases. Germline assignment: CDR1 SGHTA and CDR2 FQGNSA. The CDR3 has 16 residues. V lost 4 bases, J lost 3 bases, and 18 bases lay in between. The CDR3 DNA sequence: TGTGCCAGCAGCTCCCGGACAAACGTTGCGGAAGAGACCCAGTACTTC. This sequence encodes CASSSRTNVAEETQYF.

The rearrangement links TRBV5-1 to TRBJ2-2, with TRBD2 matching over 9 bases. CDR3 length: 15 amino acids. J was trimmed by 6 bases and V by 5 bases; bases with no gene match: 8. Germline V gene data show CDR1 as SGHRS and CDR2 as YFSETQ. Written as DNA, the CDR3 is TGCGCCAGCAGATCGGTAGCGGGGGTATCCGGGGAGCTGTTTTTT. Its protein is CASRSVAGVSGELFF.

The rearrangement uses TRBV19 and TRBJ1-2; 11 nucleotides match TRBD1. The germline CDR1 and CDR2 sequences are LNHDA and SQIVND (reference sequence). The V gene end was trimmed by 6 bases and the J gene end by 6 bases; junction bases not matched to a gene: 6. CDR3 size: 14 residues. The CDR3, as DNA: TGTGCCAGTAGGGACAGGGGGCGGTATGATGGCTACACCTTC. Its protein product is CASRDRGRYDGYTF.

CDR3: CASSSGTGYRETQYF. The CDR3 DNA is TGTGCCAGCAGCTCCGGGACAGGGTACCGAGAGACCCAGTACTTC. This chain links TRBV7-8 with TRBJ2-5, with TRBD1 matching over 9 bases. CDR1 is SGHVS, CDR2 FQNEAQ, per germline. This CDR3 spans 15 amino acids. V lost 4 bases and J lost 4; bases outside the gene matches: 7.

The CDR3 is CASSYSAYEQYF. The DNA of the CDR3 is TGTGCCAGCAGTTACTCCGCCTACGAGCAGTACTTC. V and J are TRBV6-6 and TRBJ2-7; no definite D call. Germline CDR1 MNHNY, CDR2 SVGAGI (reference sequence). The CDR3 runs to 12 residues. Trimming shortened V by 0 bases and J by 2 bases, and 2 bases separated the two germline ends.

J is TRBJ1-2 and V is TRBV9, with D possibly being TRBD1 (5 bases). CDR3 length: 13 residues. Per germline, CDR1 SGDLS and CDR2 YYNGEE. The V end lost 1 base, the J end lost 7 bases, and 11 bases lay between the germline ends. Written as DNA, the CDR3 is TGTGCCAGCAGCGTACAGGGTTGGAGTGGCTACACCTTC. Protein: CASSVQGWSGYTF.

The rearrangement uses TRBV28 and TRBJ2-7; 10 bases are a match to TRBD1. Per the germline V gene, CDR1 is MDHEN and CDR2 is SYDVKM. The CDR3 runs to 15 residues. V was pared by 6 bases and J by 2 bases, with 7 bases of the junction left unmatched. The CDR3 coding sequence is TGTGCCAGCAGGACAGGGGGGACAGGGGCCTACGAGCAGTACTTC. This gives the protein CASRTGGTGAYEQYF.

This chain joins TRBV5-4 and TRBJ2-3; perhaps TRBD2 as D (5 bases). This CDR3 has 15 amino acids. Trimming cost V 3 bases and J 5 bases, with 16 bases left between them. Germline values: CDR1 SGHNT, CDR2 YYREEE (reference sequence). CDR3 protein: CASSSIGREEDTQYF. The DNA for the CDR3 is TGTGCCAGCAGCTCGATTGGACGGGAAGAAGATACGCAGTATTTT. The whole variable domain, filled in from reference TRBV5-4 and TRBJ2-3, reads ETGVTQSPTHLIKTRGQQVTLRCSSQSGHNTVSWYQQALGQGPQFIFQYYREEENGRGNFPPRFSGLQFPNYSSELNVNALELDDSALYLCASSSIGREEDTQYFGPGTRLTVL.